The 5 T cell receptor beta chains given below trace back to one sample, sequenced in a study of vaccination and CD4 T cells after COVID-19. Antigens for these TCRs are unknown. The Oncomine TCR Beta short-read assay was applied to DNA of cultured CD4+ T cells. DNA came from CD4+ T cells after culture. TCRdb fed the PCR reads into MiXCR, producing one record per CDR3 protein. The sample has about 6,800 distinct CDR3 sequences; 35% are singletons. Treatment reported: approximately 9-day PBMC culture with coronavirus spike peptide pools or control peptides (ViraFEST assay). Those CD4+ T cells from the unexposed donor predate the COVID-19 pandemic (2011-2018). The specimen sequenced was CD4+ T cells from blood, cultured in vitro. The receptors come from a human donor in good health.

The rearrangement uses TRBV28 and TRBJ1-3; D ambiguous. CDR1 and CDR2 from the germline V gene are MDHEN and SYDVKM. The CDR3 consists of 12 residues. V dropped 3 bases and J dropped 8 bases, with 8 bases sitting between them. CDR3 protein: CASSFSVHTIYF. The DNA of the CDR3 is TGTGCCAGCAGTTTTTCAGTACACACCATATATTTT.

This clonotype has only a few counts. This sequence joins TRBV12-3 or TRBV12-4 and TRBJ1-1; D perhaps matches TRBD1 (6 bases). The CDR3 is 14 residues long. The ends were cut back, 6 bases at V and 5 bases at J, with 16 bases in the middle. This CDR3 reads CASSLDGGGTEAFF. CDR3 coding DNA: TGTGCCAGCAGCCTCGACGGAGGGGGAACTGAAGCTTTCTTT.

The V call is TRBV27, the J call TRBJ1-1; D gene uncertain. With 1 base removed from V and 10 bases from J, the gap between germline ends came to 13 bases. The CDR3 is 13 residues long. The germline CDR1 and CDR2 sequences are MNHEY and SMNVEV (reference sequence). CDR3 bases: TGTGCCAGCAGTTTATTGGCAAACGGGGTAGCTTTCTTT. It encodes CASSLLANGVAFF.

This clonotype has a handful of counts. The chain recombines TRBV7-2 with TRBJ1-1, with 9 positions matching TRBD1. The CDR3 is 14 residues long. Germline V lookup: CDR1 SGHTA, CDR2 FQGNSA. The V gene end was trimmed by 3 bases and the J gene end by 6 bases; junction bases not matched to a gene: 5. CDR3 DNA: TGTGCCAGCAGCTTTAGGACAGGGGAGGCTGAAGCTTTCTTT. Its translation: CASSFRTGEAEAFF.

This clonotype was recorded a few times. The CDR3 spells CASSYSSRTGNTEAFF. Here the CDR3 DNA reads TGTGCCAGCAGTTACTCCAGTCGGACGGGGAACACTGAAGCTTTCTTT. The J gene is TRBJ1-1, the V gene TRBV6-5; D not resolved. In germline, CDR1 is MNHEY, CDR2 SVGAGI. The CDR3 extends over 16 amino acids. V lost 0 bases to trimming and J lost 1 base, with 12 bases between them.